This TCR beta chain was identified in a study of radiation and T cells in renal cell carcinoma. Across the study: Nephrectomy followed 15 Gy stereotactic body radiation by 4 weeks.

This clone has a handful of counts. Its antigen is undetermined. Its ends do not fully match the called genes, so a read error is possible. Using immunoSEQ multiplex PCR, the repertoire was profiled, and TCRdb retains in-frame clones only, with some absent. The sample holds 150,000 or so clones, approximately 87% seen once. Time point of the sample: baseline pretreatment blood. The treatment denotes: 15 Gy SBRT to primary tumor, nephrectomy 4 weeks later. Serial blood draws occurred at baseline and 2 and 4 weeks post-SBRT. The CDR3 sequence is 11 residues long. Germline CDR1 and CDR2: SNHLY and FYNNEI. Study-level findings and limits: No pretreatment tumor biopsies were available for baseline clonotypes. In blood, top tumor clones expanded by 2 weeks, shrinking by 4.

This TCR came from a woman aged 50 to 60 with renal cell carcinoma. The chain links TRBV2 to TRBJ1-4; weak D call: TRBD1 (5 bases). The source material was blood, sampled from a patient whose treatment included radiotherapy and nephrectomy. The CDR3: CASDPGGSSKF. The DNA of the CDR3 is TGTGCCAGCGACCCCGGGGGGAGTAGCAAGTTT.